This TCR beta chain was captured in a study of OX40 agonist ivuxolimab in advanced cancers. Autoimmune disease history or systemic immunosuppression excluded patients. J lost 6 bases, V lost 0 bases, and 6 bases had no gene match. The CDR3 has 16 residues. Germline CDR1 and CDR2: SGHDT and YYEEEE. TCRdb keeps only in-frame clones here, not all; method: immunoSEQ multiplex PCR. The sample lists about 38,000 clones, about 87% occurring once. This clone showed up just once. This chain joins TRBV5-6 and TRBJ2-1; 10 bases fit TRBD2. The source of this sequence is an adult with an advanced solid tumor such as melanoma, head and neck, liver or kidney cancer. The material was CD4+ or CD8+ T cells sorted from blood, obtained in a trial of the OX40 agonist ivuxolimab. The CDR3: CASSLGPSGSGNEQFF. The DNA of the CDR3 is TGTGCCAGCAGCTTGGGTCCTAGCGGGAGTGGCAATGAGCAGTTCTTC. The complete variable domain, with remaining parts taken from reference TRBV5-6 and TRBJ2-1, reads DAGVTQSPTHLIKTRGQQVTLRCSPKSGHDTVSWYQQALGQGPQFIFQYYEEEERQRGNFPDRFSGHQFPNYSSELNVNALLLGDSALYLCASSLGPSGSGNEQFFGPGTRLTVL.